This T cell receptor beta chain was sequenced during a study of beta chain features in type 1 diabetes. Looking at the study overall: Patient and healthy donor groups were alike in age, gender and cell yields.

Investigators reverse transcribed all isolated RNA, so they sequenced expressed TCRB transcripts. Data came from immunoSEQ multiplex PCR; TCRdb stores just in-frame clones and leaves some out. This sample has 70,000 to 95,000 clones, with around 32% found just once. This clone was seen a handful of times. The antigen is undetermined. Broader study findings: Researchers report that Type 1 diabetes patients had moderately but significantly shorter TCRB CDR3s across all four CD4+ subsets. A greater similarity of naive, central memory and Treg TCRB repertoires was seen among patients than among healthy donors.

The TCR sequence derives from a young woman in good health. The sequenced material came from stem cell memory CD4+ T cells from blood.

The CDR3 region has the DNA TGCGCCAGCAGCTCAGAGGGTGAGCAGTTCTTC. As protein: CASSSEGEQFF. V and J are TRBV5-1 and TRBJ2-1; a possible D gene is TRBD2 (5 bases). Per the germline V gene, CDR1 is SGHRS and CDR2 is YFSETQ. V lost 3 bases and J lost 9, with 7 bases in between. The CDR3 is 11 amino acids.